Listed below are T cell receptor beta chains from one sample, sequenced in a study of blood T cell repertoires in COVID-19. Assay: immunoSEQ multiplex PCR; the TCRdb copy retains only in-frame clones and omits some. The repertoire holds around 290,000 clones, roughly nine tenths seen once, with around 2.2% in the top ten. The sample was peripheral blood. The receptors here all came from a young woman with COVID-19, enrolled during active disease. The CDR3 runs from the conserved cysteine through the conserved F or W. D genes are given only for firm matches. Size tells how often a clone was seen (once, few, many) or the class of an expanded clone, and some rows leave it out.

>.|.|TRBJ1-6|TRBV10-3
TGTGCCATCAGTGAGGTACAGGGAAATTCACCCCTCCACTTT
CAISEVQGNSPLHF
>.|.|TRBJ2-7|TRBV4-2
TGTGCCAGCAGCCAAGATCTGGCGGGAACCACCTACGAGCAGTACTTC
CASSQDLAGTTYEQYF
>TRBD1|.|TRBJ2-5|TRBV5-1
TGCGCCAGCAGTTTAGACAGGGCAATAGAAAAGACCCAGTACTTC
CASSLDRAIEKTQYF
>.|.|TRBJ1-1|TRBV5-1
TGCGCCAGCAGCATCGGAGGGGCCGGCACTGAAGCTTTCTTT
CASSIGGAGTEAFF
>TRBD2|.|TRBJ2-1|TRBV7-9
TGTGCCAGCAGCTCCGGACTAGCGGGATACAATGAGCAGTTCTTC
CASSSGLAGYNEQFF
>.|.|TRBJ2-3|TRBV9
TGTGCCAGCAGCGTAGACCCGGGTTCCGATACGCAGTATTTT
CASSVDPGSDTQYF
>TRBD1|.|TRBJ1-2|TRBV7-9
TGTGCCAGCTCCGTATTTACGGGACAGAATTATGGCTACACCTTC
CASSVFTGQNYGYTF
>TRBD2|.|TRBJ2-7|TRBV7-2
TGTGCCAGCAGTTCTAGCGGCCCCTACGAGCAGTACTTC
CASSSSGPYEQYF
>TRBD1|.|TRBJ2-2|TRBV4-1
TGCGCCAGCAGCCGCGGGACAGGGAGGACGGGAGATGCCGGGGAGCTGTTTTTT
CASSRGTGRTGDAGELFF
>TRBD2|few|TRBJ2-1|TRBV5-4
TGTGCCAGCAGCCCTGGACTAGCGGAGGGGAATGAGCAGTTCTTC
CASSPGLAEGNEQFF
>TRBD1|.|TRBJ1-1|TRBV13
TGTGCCAGCTTGGGACAGGAGAACACTGAAGCTTTCTTT
CASLGQENTEAFF
>.|.|TRBJ1-2|TRBV6-5
TGTGCCAGCAGTTACCGCCCGGGGGTGGACTATGGCTACACCTTC
CASSYRPGVDYGYTF
>TRBD1|.|TRBJ2-7|TRBV11-2
TGTGCCAGCAGCTCGCAAACCGGGACAGGGGCATACGAGCAGTACTTC
CASSSQTGTGAYEQYF
>TRBD2|.|TRBJ2-1|TRBV13
TGTGCCAGCAGCTTAGGTAGCGGGAGGTTCAATGAGCAGTTCTTC
CASSLGSGRFNEQFF
>.|.|TRBJ2-6|TRBV27
TGTGCCAGCAGTAGGGAGGGGGAACTATCTGGGGCCAACGTCCTGACTTTC
CASSREGELSGANVLTF
>TRBD1|.|TRBJ1-6|TRBV6-1
TGTGCCAGCAGTGAAGCAGCACCGGGACAGGAATCACCCCTCCACTTT
CASSEAAPGQESPLHF
>TRBD1|.|TRBJ2-2|TRBV2
TGTGCCAGCAGTGACGACAGGGGGCTGACCGGGGAGCTGTTTTTT
CASSDDRGLTGELFF
>.|.|TRBJ1-2|TRBV6-6
TGTGCCAGCAGTTACTCGAGGCAGAACTATGGCTACACCTTC
CASSYSRQNYGYTF
>.|.|TRBJ2-5|TRBV29-1
TGCAGCGTTGTGGGAGGGGGGCAAGAGACCCAGTACTTC
CSVVGGGQETQYF
>TRBD1|.|TRBJ1-3|TRBV7-2
TGTGCCAGCAGCCAGACAGGGACTGGAAACACCATATATTTT
CASSQTGTGNTIYF
>.|.|TRBJ2-3|TRBV4-2
TGTGCCAGCAGCCAAAGCTTGGATACGCAGTATTTT
CASSQSLDTQYF
>TRBD1|once|TRBJ1-6|TRBV5-4
TGTGCCAGCAGTCCTCCGCCGGGACAGGGGGTTTCACCCCTCCACTTT
CASSPPPGQGVSPLHF
>.|.|TRBJ1-1|TRBV2
TGTGCCAGCAGATTGACAGGGAACACTGAAGCTTTCTTT
CASRLTGNTEAFF
>.|.|TRBJ2-5|TRBV9
TGTGCCAGCAGCGTAGGAGGACACTTGGAGACCCAGTACTTC
CASSVGGHLETQYF
>TRBD1|.|TRBJ1-6|TRBV4-1
TGCGCCAGCAGCCAAGATCGACAGGGGGGCTCACCCCTCCACTTT
CASSQDRQGGSPLHF
>TRBD1|once|TRBJ1-2|TRBV7-9
TGTGCCAGCAGCTCGTCCGGACAGGGGTTTGGCTACACCTTC
CASSSSGQGFGYTF
>TRBD2|.|TRBJ2-3|TRBV10-2
TGCGCCAGCAGTGAAACCTGGACTAGCGGTCGGGGGGATACGCAGTATTTT
CASSETWTSGRGDTQYF
>.|.|TRBJ2-2|TRBV7-9
TGTGCCAGCAGCCAAGGGGCAGGGTCCACCGGGGAGCTGTTTTTT
CASSQGAGSTGELFF
>.|.|TRBJ2-2|TRBV7-2
TGTGCCAGCAGCTTAGCCGGGAACGGGGAGCTGTTTTTT
CASSLAGNGELFF
>.|few|TRBJ2-1|TRBV30
TGTGCCTGGGGAACTAGCTACAATGAGCAGTTCTTC
CAWGTSYNEQFF
>.|.|TRBJ2-5|TRBV30
TGTGCCTGGAGTGTATACCGACAGGTGGGGAGAGAGACCCAGTACTTC
CAWSVYRQVGRETQYF
>.|.|TRBJ2-7|TRBV30
TGTGCCTGGACCCCAGGGCAAGTCCACGAGCAGTACTTC
CAWTPGQVHEQYF
>TRBD1|.|TRBJ2-1|TRBV19
TGTGCCAGTAGTCCGACAGGGGGCTCCTACAATGAACAGTTCTTC
CASSPTGGSYNEQFF
>.|.|TRBJ1-6|TRBV6-6
TGTGCCAGCAGTTACTCGGAGTGGGTGGATTCACCCCTCCACTTT
CASSYSEWVDSPLHF
>.|.|TRBJ2-1|TRBV4-1
TGCGCCAGCAGCCCTGGGGGACACTTATACAATGAGCAGTTCTTC
CASSPGGHLYNEQFF
>.|.|TRBJ1-4|TRBV28
TGTGCCAGCAGCCCGGGATTTCCCCGACTGTTTTTT
CASSPGFPRLFF
>.|few|TRBJ2-2|TRBV7-8
TGTGCCAGCAGCTTAAGCTTCATTGGGGCTACCCGGAACACCGGGGAGCTGTTTTTT
CASSLSFIGATRNTGELFF